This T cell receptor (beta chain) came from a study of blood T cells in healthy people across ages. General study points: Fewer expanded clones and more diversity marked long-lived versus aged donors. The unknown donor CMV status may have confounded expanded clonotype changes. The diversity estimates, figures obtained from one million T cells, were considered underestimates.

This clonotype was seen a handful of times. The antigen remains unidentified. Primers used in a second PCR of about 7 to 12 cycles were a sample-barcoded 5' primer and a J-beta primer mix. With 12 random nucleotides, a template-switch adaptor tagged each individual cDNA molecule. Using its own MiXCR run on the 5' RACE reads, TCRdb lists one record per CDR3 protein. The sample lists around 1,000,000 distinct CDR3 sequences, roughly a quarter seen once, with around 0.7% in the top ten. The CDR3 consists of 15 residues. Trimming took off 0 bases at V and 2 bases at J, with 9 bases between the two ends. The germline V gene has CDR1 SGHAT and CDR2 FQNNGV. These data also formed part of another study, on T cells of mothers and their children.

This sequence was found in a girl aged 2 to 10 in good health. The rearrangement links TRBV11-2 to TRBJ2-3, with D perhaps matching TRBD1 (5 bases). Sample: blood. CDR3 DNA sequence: TGTGCCAGCAGCTTAGATGCAGGGTCCACAGATACGCAGTATTTT. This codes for CASSLDAGSTDTQYF.